The rows below give T cell receptor beta chains drawn from one sample of a study of cytomegalovirus exposure and HLA in healthy donors. Assay: immunoSEQ multiplex PCR; the TCRdb copy retains only in-frame clones and omits some. The sample yields around 99,000 clones, 69% seen once. The sample consisted of PBMCs. The source of these receptors is a woman between 70 and 85 years old in good health and CMV-seropositive. CDR3s include the opening cysteine and the closing phenylalanine or tryptophan. A D gene is named only where the DNA matches it firmly. Only part of the rows carry a size: once, few, many, or a class if the clone is expanded.

V gene	D gene	J gene	clone size	CDR3 DNA	CDR3 protein
TRBV30	.	TRBJ2-5	.	TGTGCCTGGCAGGCGGCAGGGGAGACCCAGTACTTC	CAWQAAGETQYF
TRBV12-5	.	TRBJ1-1	.	TGTGCTATTCACCAGGGGTGGTTCACTGAAGCTTTCTTT	CAIHQGWFTEAFF
TRBV19	.	TRBJ2-3	few	TGTGCCAGTAGTATTGGAGGGGTGGGCACAGATACGCAGTATTTT	CASSIGGVGTDTQYF
TRBV2	.	TRBJ2-2	.	TGTGCCAGCACTGTACAGAACACCGGGGAGCTGTTTTTT	CASTVQNTGELFF
TRBV9	.	TRBJ2-5	.	TGTGCCAGCAGCGTAGGCCCAGGGCAAGAGACCCAGTACTTC	CASSVGPGQETQYF
TRBV27	TRBD2	TRBJ2-7	.	TGTGCCAGCAGTTTAGGACTAGATCGCTCCTACGAGCAGTACTTC	CASSLGLDRSYEQYF
TRBV27	.	TRBJ1-1	.	TGTGCCAGCAGGGACACCATGAACACTGAAGCTTTCTTT	CASRDTMNTEAFF
TRBV7-2	.	TRBJ2-3	.	TGTGCCAGCAGCTTTTCCCGACAGCTCACAGATACGCAGTATTTT	CASSFSRQLTDTQYF
TRBV30	.	TRBJ2-2	.	TGTGCCTGGAGGGCGGGGGCCACTACCGGGGAGCTGTTTTTT	CAWRAGATTGELFF
TRBV27	TRBD2	TRBJ2-1	.	TGTGCCAGCAGTTTGCGGGGGGGCAATGAGCAGTTCTTC	CASSLRGGNEQFF
TRBV7-8	TRBD1	TRBJ1-2	.	TGTGCCAGCAGCTTAGCGCTTGGACAGGGGTATGGCTACACCTTC	CASSLALGQGYGYTF
TRBV10-3	.	TRBJ1-2	.	TGTGCCATCAGTGAGAATCCGTTTCTATATGGCTACACCTTC	CAISENPFLYGYTF
TRBV19	TRBD2	TRBJ2-3	.	TGTGCCAGTAGTGGACTAGCGAGTAGCACAGATACGCAGTATTTT	CASSGLASSTDTQYF
TRBV4-1	.	TRBJ1-2	few	TGCGCCAGCAGCCAATCGACAGGCCCTCACTATGGCTACACCTTC	CASSQSTGPHYGYTF
TRBV7-6	.	TRBJ1-1	.	TGTGCCAGCAGCTTAGCCGGGGGACCGAACACTGAAGCTTTCTTT	CASSLAGGPNTEAFF
TRBV10-3	.	TRBJ1-3	.	TGTGCCATCAGTACCGGACAGTCCCGCTCTGGAAACACCATATATTTT	CAISTGQSRSGNTIYF
TRBV7-7	.	TRBJ2-7	once	TGTGCTAGCAGCGCAGACGTGCGGCTCGAGCAGTACTTC	CASSADVRLEQYF
TRBV7-2	TRBD1	TRBJ2-1	.	TGTGCCAGCAGCCTTACAGGGGGCTACAATGAGCAGTTCTTC	CASSLTGGYNEQFF
TRBV5-1	TRBD2	TRBJ2-3	.	TGCGCCAGCAGCGTAATAGCGGGGGGGCGCGCAGATACGCAGTATTTT	CASSVIAGGRADTQYF
TRBV30	.	TRBJ1-5	once	TGTGCCTGGAGTCGACTATCTGGCCAGCCCCAGCATTTT	CAWSRLSGQPQHF
TRBV4-2	.	TRBJ1-2	.	TGTGCCAGCAGCCAATTCGAAGGTGTGGAGAGCGGCTACACCTTC	CASSQFEGVESGYTF
TRBV7-3	TRBD2	TRBJ2-3	.	TGTGCCAGCAGCTCCGGACTAGCTTCAGATACGCAGTATTTT	CASSSGLASDTQYF
TRBV10-1	TRBD2	TRBJ2-5	.	TGCGCTGCGGGGGGGACCTTGGAAGAGACCCAGTACTTC	CAAGGTLEETQYF
TRBV19	TRBD1	TRBJ1-1	.	TGTGCCAGTAGTACACTTGACAGGGTAAGAGCTTTCTTT	CASSTLDRVRAFF
TRBV6-1	TRBD2	TRBJ2-7	.	TGTGCCAGCAGTGAGCCTAGCGGGGGTTTAGAGGAGCAGTACTTC	CASSEPSGGLEEQYF
TRBV6-1	.	TRBJ1-2	.	TGTGCCAGCAGTGAAGCAAGGCAGGCCCGGGGGGGTAACTATGGCTACACCTTC	CASSEARQARGGNYGYTF
TRBV10-1	TRBD1	TRBJ2-1	few	TGCGCCAGCAGTCCCGGGACAGAGTACAATGAGCAGTTCTTC	CASSPGTEYNEQFF
TRBV7-9	.	TRBJ1-6	.	TGTGCCAGCAGCTCACAGACAGTGTTTAATTCACCCCTCCACTTT	CASSSQTVFNSPLHF
TRBV5-5	TRBD1	TRBJ1-6	.	TGTGCCAGCAGCCCCTTAGGGGACAGCTATAATTCACCCCTCCACTTT	CASSPLGDSYNSPLHF
TRBV30	TRBD1	TRBJ1-3	.	TGTGCCTGGAGTACTCGGACAGGCTACTATACTGGAAACACCATATATTTT	CAWSTRTGYYTGNTIYF
TRBV2	TRBD1	TRBJ1-1	.	TGTGCCAGCGGCCTAATACAGGGGGAAGCTTTCTTT	CASGLIQGEAFF
TRBV7-2	.	TRBJ2-2	.	TGTGCCAGCAGCGCGGGGAGCCCCTCCACCGGGGAGCTGTTTTTT	CASSAGSPSTGELFF
TRBV5-1	TRBD1	TRBJ1-4	.	TGCGCCAGCAGGGGAACCGGGACAGGGGATGAAAAACTGTTTTTT	CASRGTGTGDEKLFF
TRBV11-2	TRBD2	TRBJ2-5	few	TGTGCCAGCAGCTTAGAACTAGCGGGAATACAAGAGACCCAGTACTTC	CASSLELAGIQETQYF
TRBV7-9	TRBD1	TRBJ1-3	.	TGTGCCAGCAGCTTCGACAGGGTCGCTGGAAACACCATATATTTT	CASSFDRVAGNTIYF
TRBV2	TRBD1	TRBJ2-1	.	TGTGCCAGCAGAGGGACAGGGACGTACAATGAGCAGTTCTTC	CASRGTGTYNEQFF
TRBV7-2	TRBD1	TRBJ1-1	.	TGTGCCAGCAGTCCTTACAGGGGGCCGAACACTGAAGCTTTCTTT	CASSPYRGPNTEAFF
TRBV5-1	.	TRBJ2-2	.	TGCGCCAGCAGCTCCCGGCCTGAAGTAGGGGGATCGGAGAGGGAGCTGTTTTTT	CASSSRPEVGGSERELFF
TRBV7-2	.	TRBJ1-1	.	TGTGCCAGCAGCCCCCAGTCTGGGGAGAGAACTGAAGCTTTCTTT	CASSPQSGERTEAFF
TRBV1	.	TRBJ1-1	once	TGCACCAGCAGCTCCCCCCGGTCCGTCCCGGGGACTGAAGCTTTCTTT	CTSSSPRSVPGTEAFF
TRBV6-5	.	TRBJ1-2	.	TGTGCCAGCAGTCCCGCCAGCGCCGAAGGCTACACCTTC	CASSPASAEGYTF
TRBV19	.	TRBJ2-3	.	TGTGCCAGTAGTCTTACGGCGGTGGATACGCAGTATTTT	CASSLTAVDTQYF
TRBV5-8	.	TRBJ2-5	.	TGTGCCAGCAGCTCCCCACCAGGGCAAGAGACCCAGTACTTC	CASSSPPGQETQYF
TRBV7-7	.	TRBJ2-6	.	TGTGCTAGCAGCCAAGGGGGCTCTGGGGCCAACGTCCTGACTTTC	CASSQGGSGANVLTF
TRBV2	TRBD1	TRBJ2-5	.	TGTGCCAGCGGGGGACAGACCCAAGAGACCCAGTACTTC	CASGGQTQETQYF
TRBV19	.	TRBJ1-1	few	TGTGCCAGTATAACGGCAGGGATCTACACTGAAGCTTTCTTT	CASITAGIYTEAFF
TRBV6-5	TRBD1	TRBJ1-1	few	TGTGCCAGCAGTTACTCGGGGACAGGGAGTAAGGGTGAAGCTTTCTTT	CASSYSGTGSKGEAFF
TRBV4-2	.	TRBJ2-3	.	TGTGCCAGCAGCCAATCGGAGGGGAGCACAGATACGCAGTATTTT	CASSQSEGSTDTQYF
TRBV7-3	TRBD2	TRBJ2-1	.	TGTGCCAGCAGCCTGGATTTAGCGGGGGTTAATGAGCAGTTCTTC	CASSLDLAGVNEQFF
TRBV5-1	.	TRBJ2-7	.	TGCGCCAGCAGCTTCGCCTACGAGCAGTACTTC	CASSFAYEQYF
TRBV7-9	.	TRBJ2-7	.	TGTGCCAGCAGCTTAGACAGTCCCTCCTACGAGCAGTACTTC	CASSLDSPSYEQYF
TRBV2	.	TRBJ1-5	.	TGTGCCAGCAGCCCTCCTCTCTCGACAGGCCAATCCAATCAGCCCCAGCATTTT	CASSPPLSTGQSNQPQHF
TRBV7-2	TRBD1	TRBJ1-5	.	TGTGCCAGCAGCTTGGCAGGACAGGGAATCAATCAGCCCCAGCATTTT	CASSLAGQGINQPQHF
TRBV6-5	.	TRBJ1-3	.	TGTGCCAGCAGTTACTCTCGGGGAAACACCATATATTTT	CASSYSRGNTIYF
TRBV15	.	TRBJ1-5	.	TGTGCCACCAGCAGAGAGTTGGGCGGACTCCAGCCCCAGCATTTT	CATSRELGGLQPQHF